The 2 T cell receptor beta chains below were found in one sample sequenced in a study of blood T cell repertoires in COVID-19. This table comes from immunoSEQ multiplex PCR, and its TCRdb copy is limited to in-frame clones, with some not included. The profile covers roughly 670,000 clones, with around 89% appearing a single time and approximately 0.3% taken by the ten largest. Sequencing input: peripheral blood. The origin of the receptors is a woman between 18 and 29 years old with acute or convalescent COVID-19.

The J gene is TRBJ2-3, the V gene TRBV7-2, with D uncertain. The CDR3 consists of 14 residues. Trimming shortened V by 4 bases and J by 7 bases, and 15 bases separated the two germline ends. Germline V gene data show CDR1 as SGHTA and CDR2 as FQGNSA. In DNA form, the CDR3 reads TGTGCCAGCAGCTCCGGTGTGTCCCCTAATACGCAGTATTTT. This codes for CASSSGVSPNTQYF.

Only a few counts were recorded for this clone. The V call is TRBV5-6, the J call TRBJ1-3, with 10 bases that match TRBD1. V gave up 4 bases and J gave up 4 bases; unmatched junction bases: 5. Germline V gene sequence: CDR1 SGHDT, CDR2 YYEEEE. CDR3 length: 15 amino acids. DNA for the CDR3: TGTGCCAGCAGCAGGGACAGGGGCAACGGAAACACCATATATTTT. Translated: CASSRDRGNGNTIYF.